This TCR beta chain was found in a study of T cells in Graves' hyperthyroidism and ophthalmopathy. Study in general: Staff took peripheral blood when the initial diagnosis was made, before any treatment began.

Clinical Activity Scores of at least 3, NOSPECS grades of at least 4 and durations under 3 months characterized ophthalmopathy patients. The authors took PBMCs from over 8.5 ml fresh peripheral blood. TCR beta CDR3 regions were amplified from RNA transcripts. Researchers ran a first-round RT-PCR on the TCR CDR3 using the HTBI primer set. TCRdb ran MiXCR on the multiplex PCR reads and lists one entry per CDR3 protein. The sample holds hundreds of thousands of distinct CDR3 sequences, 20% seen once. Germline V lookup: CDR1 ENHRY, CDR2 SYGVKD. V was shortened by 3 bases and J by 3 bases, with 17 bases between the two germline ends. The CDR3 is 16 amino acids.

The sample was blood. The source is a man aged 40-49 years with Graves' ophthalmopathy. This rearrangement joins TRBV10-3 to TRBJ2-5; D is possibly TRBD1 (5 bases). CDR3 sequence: CAISDPFKTEKETQYF. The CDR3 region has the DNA TGTGCCATCAGTGACCCTTTTAAGACAGAGAAAGAGACCCAGTACTTC.